This passage covers 32 T cell receptor beta chains from one sample sequenced in a study of blood T cells in healthy people across ages. Alongside a J-beta primer mix, a sample-barcoded 5' primer served in a second PCR lasting roughly 6 to 12 cycles. MiXCR was run by TCRdb on the 5' RACE reads, yielding one entry per CDR3 protein. This sample has around 1,600,000 distinct CDR3 sequences, with roughly two fifths found just once. Sequencing input: blood. The receptors were gathered from a woman under 30 in good health.

This clonotype was counted ten times or more. The chain links TRBV12-3 or TRBV12-4 to TRBJ2-5; D is perhaps TRBD1 (6 bases). This CDR3 is 16 amino acids long. The V and J ends lost 5 bases and 3 bases respectively, with 19 bases between them. CDR3 nucleotides: TGTGCCAGCAGTGGACGAAGGGGGAAAGAGGAAGAGACCCAGTACTTC. It encodes CASSGRRGKEEETQYF.

The rearrangement links TRBV2 to TRBJ1-1; 7 positions agree with TRBD1. V trimming: 6 bases; J trimming: 0 bases; junction bases outside the gene matches: 4. The CDR3 consists of 14 residues. Per the germline V gene, CDR1 is SNHLY and CDR2 is FYNNEI. The CDR3 is CASSDRDMNTEAFF. CDR3 coding DNA: TGTGCCAGCAGCGACAGGGATATGAACACTGAAGCTTTCTTT.

As to this clonotype: This sequence may be a read error, since a much larger clone differs from it by one base. This sequence joins TRBV12-3 or TRBV12-4 and TRBJ2-7; D remains unclear. The CDR3 has 15 residues. CDR3 coding DNA: TGTGCCAGCAGTTTAGGCCCTAGGTTCTCCTACAAGCAGTACTTC. This codes for CASSLGPRFSYKQYF.

The rearrangement links TRBV4-1 to TRBJ2-1; D may match TRBD1 or TRBD2 (5 bases each). There are 17 residues in the CDR3. Germline V gene lookup returns CDR1 MGHRA and CDR2 YSYEKL. Trimming took off 2 bases at V and 0 bases at J, with 14 bases between the two ends. In nucleotides, the CDR3 is TGCGCCAGCAGCCAATCCGGGACGGGGAGCTCCTACAATGAGCAGTTCTTC. Amino acids: CASSQSGTGSSYNEQFF.

This chain uses TRBV4-3 with TRBJ2-5; TRBD2 might be the D (7 bases). The CDR3 consists of 15 residues. Per the germline V gene, CDR1 is LGHNA and CDR2 is YSLEER. Trimming cost V 5 bases and J 2 bases, with 15 bases left between them. The CDR3 reads CASSTGGFGQETQYF. The CDR3 DNA reads as TGCGCCAGCAGCACGGGGGGCTTTGGGCAAGAGACCCAGTACTTC.

The chain combines TRBV15 with TRBJ2-3; D may be TRBD2 (5 bases). CDR3 length: 16 residues. Per the germline V gene, CDR1 is LNHNV and CDR2 is YYDKDF (reference sequence). Trimming removed 8 bases from V and 0 bases from J, with 18 bases in between. The CDR3 coding sequence is TGTGCCACCTACAGTCGGACTGAAACTAGCACAGATACGCAGTATTTT. Protein product: CATYSRTETSTDTQYF.

This chain joins TRBV11-2 and TRBJ1-2; D is perhaps TRBD1 (5 bases). Trimming removed 5 bases from V and 3 bases from J, with 10 bases in between. The CDR3 runs to 13 residues. In germline, CDR1 is SGHAT, CDR2 FQNNGV. CDR3 sequence: CASSAQAYYGYTF. The CDR3 region has the DNA TGTGCCAGCAGCGCACAGGCGTACTATGGCTACACCTTC.

This clonotype was seen a handful of times. This chain connects TRBV29-1 to TRBJ1-2, with TRBD1 identical over 10 bases. This CDR3 has 13 residues. Losses at the gene ends were 5 bases for V and 4 bases for J; bases not matched to a gene: 4. Germline V gives CDR1 SQVTM, CDR2 ANQGSEA. In nucleotides, the CDR3 is TGCAGCGTTCGACAGGGGGCAATCTATGGCTACACCTTC. This gives the protein CSVRQGAIYGYTF.

The chain couples TRBV29-1 to TRBJ1-4; maybe TRBD1 (5 bases). The germline V gene has CDR1 SQVTM and CDR2 ANQGSEA. V dropped 7 bases and J dropped 8 bases, with 23 bases sitting between them. This CDR3 spans 15 amino acids. The CDR3 reads CSATGGEHETEKLFF. The CDR3 nucleotides are TGCAGCGCCACGGGAGGGGAGCATGAGACGGAAAAACTGTTTTTT.

The J gene is TRBJ2-1, the V gene TRBV4-1; 10 positions match TRBD2. With V trimmed by 1 base and J by 6 bases, 6 bases remained unmatched. Germline CDR1 is MGHRA and CDR2 is YSYEKL. CDR3 length: 16 amino acids. CDR3 sequence: CASSQGFLAGVNEQFF. The CDR3 DNA reads TGCGCCAGCAGCCAAGGTTTCCTAGCGGGAGTCAATGAGCAGTTCTTC.

The chain carries TRBV7-2 and TRBJ2-5; 7 bases align to TRBD1. The CDR3 has 17 residues. The germline V gene has CDR1 SGHTA and CDR2 FQGNSA. Losses at the gene ends were 4 bases for V and 3 bases for J; bases not matched to a gene: 14. For the CDR3, the DNA is TGTGCCAGCAGCTCTAGGGGGCCATTGGAAGGGAAAGAGACCCAGTACTTC. Amino acid sequence: CASSSRGPLEGKETQYF.

This clonotype was observed at least ten times. The V call is TRBV12-3 or TRBV12-4, the J call TRBJ2-5; D call uncertain. Trimming left V 6 bases short and J 5 bases short, with 13 bases between. The CDR3 is 13 residues long. CDR3 nucleotides: TGTGCCAGCAGCTTTAGTGGAAGGGAGACCCAGTACTTC. This sequence encodes CASSFSGRETQYF.

This clonotype was seen a few times. This chain connects TRBV27 to TRBJ2-7, with D possibly being TRBD1 (5 bases). CDR3 length: 13 residues. Germline CDR1 and CDR2: MNHEY and SMNVEV (reference sequence). V was shortened by 5 bases and J by 1 base, with 9 bases between the two germline ends. CDR3 DNA sequence: TGTGCCAGCAGTGCAGGGTTTTCCTACGAGCAGTACTTC. As protein: CASSAGFSYEQYF.

Points on this clonotype: An end of the junction differs from the germline gene, which may be a read error. The rearrangement uses TRBV12-3 or TRBV12-4 and TRBJ2-5; 10 bases match TRBD2. This CDR3 is built from 20 residues. The CDR3 is CTSSSQPPSGSGGNQETQYF. CDR3 bases: TGTACCAGCAGTTCCCAGCCTCCTAGCGGGAGTGGGGGGAACCAAGAGACCCAGTACTTC.

The J gene is TRBJ1-1, the V gene TRBV15; D gene uncertain. V lost 0 bases, J lost 4 bases, and 6 bases lay in between. Germline V lookup: CDR1 LNHNV, CDR2 YYDKDF (reference sequence). CDR3 size: 13 residues. The CDR3 coding sequence is TGTGCCACCAGCAGAGAGATAGGCACTGAAGCTTTCTTT. Translating it yields CATSREIGTEAFF.

The chain is built from TRBV12-3 or TRBV12-4 and TRBJ2-1, with TRBD2 matching 8 bases. With V trimmed by 5 bases and J by 5 bases, 5 bases remained unmatched. The CDR3 runs 14 residues. CDR3 DNA sequence: TGTGCCAGCAGTCCTGGGCGGGGGGACAATGAGCAGTTCTTC. It yields the protein CASSPGRGDNEQFF.

This clonotype showed up just a few times. The chain joins TRBV20-1 to TRBJ2-4; 7 bases match TRBD2. This CDR3 comprises 15 residues. The germline V gene encodes CDR1 DFQATT and CDR2 SNEGSKA (reference sequence). V lost 3 bases, J lost 1 base, and 6 bases stayed unmatched. The CDR3 region has the DNA TGCAGTGCTAGTGGTCGGGGAGGGGCCAAAAACATTCAGTACTTC. Translated, it gives CSASGRGGAKNIQYF.

The chain joins TRBV20-1 to TRBJ2-5, with no clear D. Germline V gene lookup returns CDR1 DFQATT and CDR2 SNEGSKA (reference sequence). The CDR3 sequence is 12 residues long. V lost 6 bases and J 3 bases, leaving 11 bases between the germline ends. CDR3: CSAPGRKETQYF. Written as DNA, the CDR3 is TGCAGTGCCCCTGGTAGGAAAGAGACCCAGTACTTC.

V gene TRBV7-8 combines with J gene TRBJ2-7, with 9 bases aligning to TRBD2. Germline CDR1 SGHVS, CDR2 FQNEAQ. This CDR3 has 15 residues. After removal of 6 bases from V and 2 bases from J, the junction contained 8 bases not matched to a gene. CDR3 sequence reads: CASRLQTSGTYEQYF. Here the CDR3 DNA reads TGTGCCAGCAGACTTCAGACTAGCGGAACCTACGAGCAGTACTTC.

This clonotype was seen a few times. V usage is TRBV7-8 and J usage is TRBJ1-5; possible D gene TRBD1, 5 bases. V gave up 3 bases and J gave up 7 bases, with 13 bases separating them. Germline CDR1 is SGHVS and CDR2 is FQNEAQ. This CDR3 has 14 residues. CDR3 region: CASSFQGFYQPQHF. In nucleotides, the CDR3 is TGTGCCAGCAGCTTCCAGGGTTTCTACCAGCCCCAGCATTTT.

About this clonotype itself: At one end the junction does not follow the germline gene, possibly because of a read error. The chain has TRBV6-1 and TRBJ2-1, with no clear D. Germline values: CDR1 MNHNS, CDR2 SASEGT. CDR3 length equals 13 residues. CDR3 region: CASSESEYNGQFF. The CDR3 coding sequence is TGTGCCAGCAGTGAGTCAGAGTACAATGGGCAGTTCTTC.

This clonotype was observed a few times. The chain is built from TRBV28 and TRBJ1-4; D is undetermined. This CDR3 region has 14 residues. Germline V gene lookup returns CDR1 MDHEN and CDR2 SYDVKM. V dropped 3 bases and J dropped 6 bases, with 11 bases sitting between them. The CDR3 spells CASSLRPRYEKLFF. CDR3 nucleotide sequence: TGTGCCAGCAGTTTGAGACCACGCTATGAAAAACTGTTTTTT.

The genes are TRBV6-6 and TRBJ1-2, with unresolved D. There are 15 residues in the CDR3. The ends were cut back, 3 bases at V and 1 base at J, with 12 bases in the middle. The germline gives CDR1 MNHNY, CDR2 SVGAGI (reference sequence). This CDR3 is CASSYRARDNYGYTF. CDR3 nucleotides: TGTGCCAGCAGTTATAGAGCGAGAGATAACTATGGCTACACCTTC.

This clonotype has more than one count but fewer than ten. The J gene is TRBJ1-5, the V gene TRBV6-2 or TRBV6-3; a weak D match, TRBD1 (5 bases). Germline CDR1 reads MNHEY; CDR2 reads SVGEGT. Trimming removed 1 base from V and 3 bases from J, with 7 bases in between. The CDR3 covers 14 residues. The CDR3 loop is CASSYLQVNQPQHF. DNA of the CDR3: TGTGCCAGCAGTTACTTACAGGTCAATCAGCCCCAGCATTTT.

This rearrangement joins TRBV2 to TRBJ2-7; TRBD2 matches 9 bases. There are 15 residues in the CDR3. J gave up 0 bases and V 5 bases, and 5 bases lay outside the gene matches. Germline V gene data show CDR1 as SNHLY and CDR2 as FYNNEI. In nucleotides, the CDR3 is TGTGCCAGCAGTTCTAGCGGGGTTAGCTCCTACGAGCAGTACTTC. Encoded protein: CASSSSGVSSYEQYF.

This clonotype was seen only a few times. The CDR3 here is CASSLAPAYNEQYF. The CDR3, as DNA: TGTGCCAGCAGTTTAGCCCCGGCCTACAATGAGCAGTACTTC. The chain joins TRBV12-3 or TRBV12-4 to TRBJ2-1; D gene uncertain. The J call is uncertain, as TRBJ2-7 better fits the DNA end. The CDR3 spans 14 residues.

This sequence joins TRBV7-2 and TRBJ2-2, with 9 positions matching TRBD1. The germline CDR1 and CDR2 sequences are SGHTA and FQGNSA. After removal of 5 bases from V and 4 bases from J, the junction contained 8 bases not matched to a gene. There are 16 residues in the CDR3. The CDR3: CASSTGQGGSTGELFF. CDR3 bases: TGTGCCAGCAGCACGGGACAGGGAGGTAGCACCGGGGAGCTGTTTTTT.

The chain is built from TRBV28 and TRBJ2-1; a possible D gene is TRBD2 (6 bases). CDR3 length: 14 residues. Trimming shortened V by 2 bases and J by 9 bases, and 14 bases separated the two germline ends. Germline values: CDR1 MDHEN, CDR2 SYDVKM. CDR3 sequence (DNA): TGTGCCAGCAGTTTACGATTAGCGGCCGCTGAGCAGTTCTTC. It yields the protein CASSLRLAAAEQFF.

The rearrangement joins TRBV5-1 to TRBJ2-3; D is possibly TRBD2 (5 bases). The CDR3 is 14 residues long. Germline lookup yields CDR1 SGHRS and CDR2 YFSETQ. Deletions cut 5 bases from V and 8 bases from J, with 18 bases between. The CDR3 DNA reads as TGCGCCAGCAGAGGCCGATCCGGCGCGGGTACGCAGTATTTT. Translation gives CASRGRSGAGTQYF.

Concerning this clonotype itself: A much larger clone differs by one base, so this may be a read error. The gene calls are TRBV9 and TRBJ1-6; D remains ambiguous. Looked up from germline, CDR1 is SGDLS and CDR2 is YYNGEE. This CDR3 has 15 amino acids. CDR3 residues: CASSPSGVGNSPPHF. CDR3 DNA sequence: TGTGCCAGCAGCCCTAGTGGAGTGGGGAACTCACCCCCCCACTTT.

CDR3 protein: CASSHTDNEQFF. CDR3 nucleotide sequence: TGTGCCAGCAGTCACACGGACAATGAGCAGTTCTTC. The gene calls are TRBV27 and TRBJ2-1; the D is unclear. The V gene's germline CDR1 is MNHEY and CDR2 SMNVEV (reference sequence). V was shortened by 5 bases and J by 5 bases, with 7 bases between the two germline ends. This CDR3 contains 12 residues.

V usage is TRBV3-1 and J usage is TRBJ1-2; the match to TRBD1 covers 8 bases. The CDR3 loop spans 14 amino acids. The V and J ends lost 0 bases and 6 bases, in that order; junction bases with no gene match: 3. Germline CDR1 LGHDT, CDR2 YNNKEL (reference sequence). DNA for the CDR3: TGTGCCAGCAGCCAAGAACGGACAGGGAATGGCTACACCTTC. Encoded protein: CASSQERTGNGYTF.